This TCR beta chain was sequenced for a study of T cells in Graves' hyperthyroidism and ophthalmopathy. Based on clinical symptoms, serum thyroxine and TRAb, thyroid ultrasound and orbital computed tomography, diagnoses were reached. The CDR3 regions of TCR beta were amplified from RNA transcripts. A first-round RT-PCR of the TCR CDR3 used the HTBI primer set. A single record per CDR3 protein comes from TCRdb applying MiXCR to the multiplex PCR reads. The sample records around 720,000 distinct CDR3 sequences, around a third being singletons. The TCR comes from a woman aged 40 to 55 with Graves' hyperthyroidism. The sample comprised blood.

CDR3 coding DNA: TGTGCCAGCAGGGTAACAGGGTCTGCGACCTACGAGCAGTACTTC. Its protein product is CASRVTGSATYEQYF. The V and J genes are TRBV13 and TRBJ2-7; maybe TRBD1 (6 bases). Germline V CDR1 and CDR2: PRHDT, FYEKMQ (reference sequence). This CDR3 spans 15 amino acids. The V end was cut by 6 bases, the J end by 2 bases, with 17 bases between. The whole variable domain, remainder taken from reference TRBV13 and TRBJ2-7, is AAGVIQSPRHLIKEKRETATLKCYPIPRHDTVYWYQQGPGQDPQFLISFYEKMQSDKGSIPDRFSAQQFSDYHSELNMSSLELGDSALYFCASRVTGSATYEQYFGPGTRLTVT.